This T cell receptor (beta chain) was profiled in a study of control samples from healthy donors and cancer patients. Assay: immunoSEQ multiplex PCR; the TCRdb copy retains only in-frame clones and omits some. The repertoire includes more than 50,000 clones, around 95% of them detected once, and 1.1% sits in the top ten. The V gene end was trimmed by 0 bases and the J gene end by 3 bases; junction bases not matched to a gene: 12. Germline CDR1 is LGHNA and CDR2 is YSLEER. The CDR3 covers 19 residues. This chain connects TRBV4-3 to TRBJ1-3; TRBD1 matches 9 bases. This receptor was obtained from a woman aged 18-29 years in good health. Sequenced material: blood. The CDR3 DNA reads TGCGCCAGCAGCCAAGACACCACAGGGGGCGCAAGGATTGGAAACACCATATATTTT. Its translation: CASSQDTTGGARIGNTIYF.